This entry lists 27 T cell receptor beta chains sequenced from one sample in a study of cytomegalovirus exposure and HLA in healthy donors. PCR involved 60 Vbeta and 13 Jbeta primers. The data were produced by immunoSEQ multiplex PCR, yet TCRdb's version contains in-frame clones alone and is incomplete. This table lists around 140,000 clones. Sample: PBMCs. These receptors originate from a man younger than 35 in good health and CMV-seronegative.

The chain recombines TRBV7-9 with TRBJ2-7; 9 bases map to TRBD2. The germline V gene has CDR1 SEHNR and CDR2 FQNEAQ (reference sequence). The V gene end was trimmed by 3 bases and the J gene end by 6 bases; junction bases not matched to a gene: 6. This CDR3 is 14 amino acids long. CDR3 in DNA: TGTGCCAGCAGCTTGGGCGGGAGGGCCTCCGAGCAGTACTTC. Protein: CASSLGGRASEQYF.

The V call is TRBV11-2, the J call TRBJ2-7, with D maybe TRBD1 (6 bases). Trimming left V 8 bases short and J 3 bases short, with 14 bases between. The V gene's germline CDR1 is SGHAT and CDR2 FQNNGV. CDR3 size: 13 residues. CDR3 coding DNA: TGTGCCAGCGGGACATCCTCCCTCTACGAGCAGTACTTC. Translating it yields CASGTSSLYEQYF.

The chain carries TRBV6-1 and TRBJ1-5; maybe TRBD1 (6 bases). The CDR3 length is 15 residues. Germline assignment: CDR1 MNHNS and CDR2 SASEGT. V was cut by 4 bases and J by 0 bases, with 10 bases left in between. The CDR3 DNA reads TGTGCCAGCAGTGCGACAGGTAATAGCAATCAGCCCCAGCATTTT. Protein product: CASSATGNSNQPQHF.

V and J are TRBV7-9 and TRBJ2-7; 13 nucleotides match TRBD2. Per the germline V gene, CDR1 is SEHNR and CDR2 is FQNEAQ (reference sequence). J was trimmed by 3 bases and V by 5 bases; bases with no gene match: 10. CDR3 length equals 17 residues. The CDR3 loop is CASSLRTSGSVGYEQYF. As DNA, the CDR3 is TGTGCCAGCAGCCTCCGGACTAGCGGGAGTGTGGGCTACGAGCAGTACTTC.

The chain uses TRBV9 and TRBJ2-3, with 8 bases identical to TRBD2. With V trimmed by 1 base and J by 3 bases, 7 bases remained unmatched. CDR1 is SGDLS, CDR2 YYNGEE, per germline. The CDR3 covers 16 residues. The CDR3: CASSVRAGVGTDTQYF. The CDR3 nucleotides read TGTGCCAGCAGCGTAAGAGCGGGGGTCGGTACAGATACGCAGTATTTT.

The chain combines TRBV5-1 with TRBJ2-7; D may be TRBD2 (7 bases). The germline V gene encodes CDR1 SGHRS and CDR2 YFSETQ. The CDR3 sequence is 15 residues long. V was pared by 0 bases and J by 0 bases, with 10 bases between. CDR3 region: CASSLAGGPSYEQYF. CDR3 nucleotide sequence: TGCGCCAGCAGCTTGGCCGGGGGGCCCTCCTACGAGCAGTACTTC.

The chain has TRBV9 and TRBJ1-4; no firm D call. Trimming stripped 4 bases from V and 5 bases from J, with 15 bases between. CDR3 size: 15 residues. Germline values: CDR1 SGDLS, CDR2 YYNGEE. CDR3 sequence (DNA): TGTGCCAGCAGCCCACAGAGGGCGGAGAATGAAAAACTGTTTTTT. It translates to CASSPQRAENEKLFF. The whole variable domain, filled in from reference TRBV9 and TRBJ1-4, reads DSGVTQTPKHLITATGQRVTLRCSPRSGDLSVYWYQQSLDQGLQFLIQYYNGEERAKGNILERFSAQQFPDLHSELNLSSLELGDSALYFCASSPQRAENEKLFFGSGTQLSVL.

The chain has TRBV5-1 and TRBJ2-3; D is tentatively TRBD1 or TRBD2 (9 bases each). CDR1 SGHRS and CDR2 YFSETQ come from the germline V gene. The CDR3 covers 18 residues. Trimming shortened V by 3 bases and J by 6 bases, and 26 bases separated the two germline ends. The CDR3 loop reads CASSWGDRALAGPDTQYF. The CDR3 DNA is TGCGCCAGCAGCTGGGGGGACAGGGCCCTAGCGGGGCCGGATACGCAGTATTTT.

CDR3 sequence reads: CSARVVAEQYF. As DNA, the CDR3 is TGCAGTGCTAGAGTTGTGGCCGAGCAGTACTTC. V and J are TRBV20-1 and TRBJ2-7; D not certain. The CDR3 runs 11 residues. V lost 1 base and J 6 bases, leaving 7 bases between the germline ends. Germline V gene sequence: CDR1 DFQATT, CDR2 SNEGSKA (reference sequence).

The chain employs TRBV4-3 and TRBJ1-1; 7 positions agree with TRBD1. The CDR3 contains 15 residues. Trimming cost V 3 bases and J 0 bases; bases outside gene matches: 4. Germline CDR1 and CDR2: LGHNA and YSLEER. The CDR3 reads CASSHPGQLNTEAFF. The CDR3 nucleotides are TGCGCCAGCAGCCATCCGGGACAGCTGAACACTGAAGCTTTCTTT.

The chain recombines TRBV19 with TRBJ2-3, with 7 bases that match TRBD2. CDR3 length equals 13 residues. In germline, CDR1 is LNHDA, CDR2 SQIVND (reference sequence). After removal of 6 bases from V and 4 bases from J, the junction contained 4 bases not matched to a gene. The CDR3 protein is CASSGGFPDTQYF. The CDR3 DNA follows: TGTGCCAGTAGCGGGGGGTTCCCAGATACGCAGTATTTT.

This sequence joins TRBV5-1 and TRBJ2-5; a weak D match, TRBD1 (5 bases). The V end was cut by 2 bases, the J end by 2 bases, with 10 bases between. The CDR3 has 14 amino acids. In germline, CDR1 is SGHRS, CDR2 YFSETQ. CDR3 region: CASSFFDSQETQYF. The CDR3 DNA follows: TGCGCCAGCAGCTTTTTCGACAGTCAAGAGACCCAGTACTTC. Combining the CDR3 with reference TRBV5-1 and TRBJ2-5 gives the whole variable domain KAGVTQTPRYLIKTRGQQVTLSCSPISGHRSVSWYQQTPGQGLQFLFEYFSETQRNKGNFPGRFSGRQFSNSRSEMNVSTLELGDSALYLCASSFFDSQETQYFGPGTRLLVL.

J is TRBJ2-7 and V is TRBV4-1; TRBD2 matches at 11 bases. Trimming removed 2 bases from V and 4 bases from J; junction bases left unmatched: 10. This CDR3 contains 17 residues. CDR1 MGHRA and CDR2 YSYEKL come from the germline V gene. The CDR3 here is CASSQSGTSGTLYEQYF. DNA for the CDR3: TGCGCCAGCAGCCAATCCGGGACTAGCGGAACCCTATACGAGCAGTACTTC.

CDR3 sequence: CASKAGGTYAQYF. The CDR3 coding sequence is TGTGCCAGCAAGGCGGGGGGAACCTATGCGCAGTATTTT. The genes are TRBV6-5 and TRBJ2-3; the match to TRBD2 covers 8 bases. Looked up from germline, CDR1 is MNHEY and CDR2 is SVGAGI. The trim removed 7 bases at V and 10 bases at J, leaving 10 bases unmatched. There are 13 residues in the CDR3.

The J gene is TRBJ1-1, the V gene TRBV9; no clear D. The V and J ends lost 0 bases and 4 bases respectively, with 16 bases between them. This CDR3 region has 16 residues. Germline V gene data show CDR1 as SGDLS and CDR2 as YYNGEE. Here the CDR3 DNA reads TGTGCCAGCAGCGTAGGTACAGCCTCGGTGCGCACTGAAGCTTTCTTT. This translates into CASSVGTASVRTEAFF.

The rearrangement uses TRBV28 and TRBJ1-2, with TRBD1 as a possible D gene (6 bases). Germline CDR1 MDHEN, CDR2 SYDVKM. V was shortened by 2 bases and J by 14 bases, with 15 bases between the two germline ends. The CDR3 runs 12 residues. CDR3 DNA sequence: TGTGCCAGCAGTTTAACGGACAGTTCCCTTACCTTC. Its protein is CASSLTDSSLTF.

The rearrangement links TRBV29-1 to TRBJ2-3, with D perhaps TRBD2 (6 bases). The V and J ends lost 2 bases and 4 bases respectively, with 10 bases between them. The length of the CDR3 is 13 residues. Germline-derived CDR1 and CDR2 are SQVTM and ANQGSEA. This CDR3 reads CSVESLASDTQYF. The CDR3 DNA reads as TGCAGCGTTGAATCTCTAGCGTCAGATACGCAGTATTTT.

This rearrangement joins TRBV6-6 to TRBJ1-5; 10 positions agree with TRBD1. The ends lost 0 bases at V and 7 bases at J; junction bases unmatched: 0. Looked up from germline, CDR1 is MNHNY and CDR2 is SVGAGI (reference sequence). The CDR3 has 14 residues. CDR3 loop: CASSYSGQGQPQHF. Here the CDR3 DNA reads TGTGCCAGCAGTTACTCGGGACAGGGGCAGCCCCAGCATTTT.

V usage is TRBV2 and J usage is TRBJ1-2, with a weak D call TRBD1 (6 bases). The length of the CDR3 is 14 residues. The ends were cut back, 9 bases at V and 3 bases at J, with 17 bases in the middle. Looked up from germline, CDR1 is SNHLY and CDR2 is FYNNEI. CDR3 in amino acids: CARGGWGGDYGYTF. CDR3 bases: TGTGCCAGAGGGGGTTGGGGGGGGGACTATGGCTACACCTTC.

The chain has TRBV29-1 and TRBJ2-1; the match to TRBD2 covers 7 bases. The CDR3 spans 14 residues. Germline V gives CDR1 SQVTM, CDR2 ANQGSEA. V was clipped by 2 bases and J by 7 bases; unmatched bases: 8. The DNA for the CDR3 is TGCAGCGTTGAACTAGCGGAGCAGAGGAATGAGCAGTTCTTC. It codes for CSVELAEQRNEQFF.

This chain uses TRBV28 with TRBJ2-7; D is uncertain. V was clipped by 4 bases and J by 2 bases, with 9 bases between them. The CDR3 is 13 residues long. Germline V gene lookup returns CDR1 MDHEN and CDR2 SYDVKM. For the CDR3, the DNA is TGTGCCAGCAGTTATGGCGGCCCCTACGAGCAGTACTTC. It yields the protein CASSYGGPYEQYF.

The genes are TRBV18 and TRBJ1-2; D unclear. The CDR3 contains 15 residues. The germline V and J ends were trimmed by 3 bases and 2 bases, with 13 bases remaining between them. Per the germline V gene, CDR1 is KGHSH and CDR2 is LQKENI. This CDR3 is CASSPTGTVNYGYTF. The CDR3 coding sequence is TGTGCCAGCTCACCCACCGGTACAGTAAACTATGGCTACACCTTC.

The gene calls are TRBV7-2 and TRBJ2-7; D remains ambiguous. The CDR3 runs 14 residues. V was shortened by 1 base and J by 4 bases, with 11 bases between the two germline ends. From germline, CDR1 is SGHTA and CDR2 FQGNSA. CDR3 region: CASSLVQISYEQYF. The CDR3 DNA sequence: TGTGCCAGCAGCTTAGTACAGATTAGTTACGAGCAGTACTTC.

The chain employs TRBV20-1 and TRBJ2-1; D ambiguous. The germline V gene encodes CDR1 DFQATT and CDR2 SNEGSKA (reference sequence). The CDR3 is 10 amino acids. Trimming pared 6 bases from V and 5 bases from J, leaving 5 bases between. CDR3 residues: CSAEHNEQFF. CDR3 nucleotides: TGCAGTGCCGAGCACAATGAGCAGTTCTTC.

The CDR3 DNA reads TGTGCCAGCAGTTCCCGACAGGGGGCGTACGAGCAGTACTTC. Its protein is CASSSRQGAYEQYF. This chain joins TRBV28 and TRBJ2-7; 10 nucleotides agree with TRBD1. Unmatched junction bases numbered 4, after V lost 4 bases and J lost 4 bases. Germline V gene data show CDR1 as MDHEN and CDR2 as SYDVKM. The CDR3 contains 14 residues. Filled out from reference TRBV28 and TRBJ2-7, the complete variable domain reads DVKVTQSSRYLVKRTGEKVFLECVQDMDHENMFWYRQDPGLGLRLIYFSYDVKMKEKGDIPEGYSVSREKKERFSLILESASTNQTSMYLCASSSRQGAYEQYFGPGTRLTVT.

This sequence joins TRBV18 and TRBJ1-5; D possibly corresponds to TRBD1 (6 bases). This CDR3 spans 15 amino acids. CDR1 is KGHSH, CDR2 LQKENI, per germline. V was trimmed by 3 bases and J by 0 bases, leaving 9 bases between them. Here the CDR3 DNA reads TGTGCCAGCTCACCCGACAGGAATAGCAATCAGCCCCAGCATTTT. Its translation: CASSPDRNSNQPQHF.

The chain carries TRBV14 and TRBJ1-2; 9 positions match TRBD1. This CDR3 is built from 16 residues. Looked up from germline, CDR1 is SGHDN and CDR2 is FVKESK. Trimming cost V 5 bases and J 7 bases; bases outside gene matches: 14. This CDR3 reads CASSSIGTGTVGGYTF. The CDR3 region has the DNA TGTGCCAGCAGCTCTATCGGGACAGGGACAGTAGGTGGCTACACCTTC.